This T cell receptor beta chain originates from a study of T cell changes during pregnancy in multiple sclerosis (dated by TCRdb to between 2017 and 2020). Some background on the complete study: The study examined how the T cell repertoire changed over the course of pregnancy in women with multiple sclerosis.

About this clone itself: Its antigen is unknown. Base qualities are not recorded, but no much larger clone differs from it by a single base.

Via the germline V gene (reference sequence), CDR1 is MNHEY and CDR2 SMNVEV. The CDR3 holds 15 amino acids from the cysteine to the phenylalanine. Only CDR3 DNA remains: 45 bases, in frame from the first base. V sheds 4 bases and J sheds 5 bases, leaving 12 bases between their ends. The library was made by the immunoSEQ multiplex PCR assay. Drawn from immuneACCESS, this table holds only the in-frame rearrangements with V and J called that TCRdb kept. Clones are partly lost; checked studies trace under half to an unresolved V gene and leave the rest unexplained. This sample has tens of thousands of clones in its table, and over 80% of those were observed once. Approximately 0.47% of the sample is taken by the ten largest.

The chain couples TRBV27 to TRBJ2-6; no D segment can be confidently identified. The starting material was CD4+ T cells from peripheral blood mononuclear cells, obtained in the second trimester of pregnancy. The source of this sequence is a female donor with multiple sclerosis, enrolled in a pregnancy study. The nucleotide sequence reads as follows: TGTGCCAGCAGTTCCCCGACAAAAAGGGCCAACGTCCTGACTTTC. Protein translation: CASSSPTKRANVLTF. Where the CDR3 stops, the reference TRBV27 and TRBJ2-6 genes take over; the full variable domain is EAQVTQNPRYLITVTGKKLTVTCSQNMNHEYMSWYRQDPGLGLRQIYYSMNVEVTDKGDVPEGYKVSRKEKRNFPLILESPSPNQTSLYFCASSSPTKRANVLTFGAGSRLTVL.